This entry lists 11 T cell receptor beta chains sequenced from one sample in a study of T cells in Graves' hyperthyroidism and ophthalmopathy. The investigators amplified TCR beta CDR3 regions from RNA transcripts. Researchers ran a first-round RT-PCR on the TCR CDR3 using the HTBI primer set. TCRdb analysed the multiplex PCR reads with MiXCR anew, one entry per CDR3 protein. The sample yields approximately 600,000 distinct CDR3 sequences, less than 25% seen once. The sequenced sample consisted of blood. These receptors were taken from a man younger than 40 with Graves' ophthalmopathy.

Only a few counts were recorded for this clonotype. The chain employs TRBV4-2 and TRBJ1-1; D might be TRBD1 (5 bases). Trimming cost V 0 bases and J 10 bases, with 15 bases left between them. The CDR3 has 14 residues. From germline, CDR1 is LGHNA and CDR2 YNFKEQ. The CDR3 region is CASSQEAAQGRAFF. In DNA form, the CDR3 reads TGTGCCAGCAGCCAAGAGGCGGCGCAGGGTCGAGCTTTCTTT.

This clonotype appeared many times. The chain combines TRBV5-1 with TRBJ2-1; D may be TRBD2 (6 bases). Deletions cut 5 bases from V and 0 bases from J, with 15 bases between. Germline V gene data show CDR1 as SGHRS and CDR2 as YFSETQ. This CDR3 contains 16 residues. In DNA form, the CDR3 reads TGCGCCAGCAGTGGAACCTTCGGGAGCTCCTACAATGAGCAGTTCTTC. Protein sequence: CASSGTFGSSYNEQFF.

At least ten counts were recorded for this clonotype. The CDR3 reads CSAPDRDLEISEQYF. The CDR3 nucleotides read TGCAGTGCTCCCGATCGGGACCTGGAGATCTCCGAGCAGTACTTC. J is TRBJ2-7 and V is TRBV20-1; TRBD1 or TRBD2 may be the D gene (5 bases each). The CDR3 is made up of 15 amino acids. V lost 5 bases to trimming and J lost 6 bases, with 23 bases between them. Germline CDR1 is DFQATT and CDR2 is SNEGSKA (reference sequence).

For this clonotype: One end of the junction is discordant with germline, which a read error may explain. V is TRBV2 and J is TRBJ1-1, with D perhaps matching TRBD1 (5 bases). Per the germline V gene, CDR1 is SNHLY and CDR2 is FYNNEI. The CDR3 has 10 amino acids. The CDR3 DNA sequence: TGTGCCAGCAGGGGGGTGCAGCTTTACTTT. The encoded protein is CASRGVQLYF.

This clonotype came up many times. V is TRBV3-1 and J is TRBJ2-2, with 14 positions matching TRBD2. V trimming: 1 base; J trimming: 7 bases; junction bases outside the gene matches: 5. The germline CDR1 and CDR2 sequences are LGHDT and YNNKEL (reference sequence). There are 17 residues in the CDR3. The CDR3 DNA reads TGTGCCAGCAGCCAAGGTTTGGGACTAGCGGGAGACGGGGAGCTGTTTTTT. Translated, it gives CASSQGLGLAGDGELFF.

This clonotype came up once. An end of the junction does not agree with germline; a read error may underlie this. The chain employs TRBV28 and TRBJ2-3, with TRBD1 matching 7 bases. CDR3 length equals 18 residues. The germline V gene has CDR1 MDHEN and CDR2 SYDVKM. CDR3 in DNA: TGTGCCGGCAGTTTATCGGCAGGGGGTAGCCTCTTCACAGATACGCAGTATTTT. Protein product: CAGSLSAGGSLFTDTQYF.

The chain is built from TRBV5-6 and TRBJ1-2; 7 nucleotides match TRBD1. Germline V lookup: CDR1 SGHDT, CDR2 YYEEEE. Germline trimming cut 5 bases from V and 2 bases from J; bases unmatched to any gene: 9. The CDR3 sequence is 15 residues long. CDR3 DNA: TGTGCCAGCAGTTTTTACGGAGGGGGCAACTATGGCTACACCTTC. Translated, it gives CASSFYGGGNYGYTF.

The gene calls are TRBV28 and TRBJ1-4; D perhaps matches TRBD1 (6 bases). CDR1 MDHEN and CDR2 SYDVKM come from the germline V gene. The CDR3 runs to 15 residues. The V and J ends lost 3 bases and 8 bases respectively, with 16 bases between them. CDR3 bases: TGTGCCAGCAGTTTCTTTAGAGGAGGGGGAGAAAAACTGTTTTTT. This codes for CASSFFRGGGEKLFF.

This clonotype has a handful of counts. This rearrangement joins TRBV2 to TRBJ2-7; D unresolved. Germline CDR1 is SNHLY and CDR2 is FYNNEI. This CDR3 is 13 amino acids long. The V end was cut by 4 bases, the J end by 5 bases, with 12 bases between. The CDR3 coding sequence is TGTGCCAGCAGTGTTTTTCAGTTGGACGAGCAGTACTTC. Translation: CASSVFQLDEQYF. The whole variable domain, remainder taken from reference TRBV2 and TRBJ2-7, is EPEVTQTPSHQVTQMGQEVILRCVPISNHLYFYWYRQILGQKVEFLVSFYNNEISEKSEIFDDQFSVERPDGSNFTLKIRSTKLEDSAMYFCASSVFQLDEQYFGPGTRLTVT.

The chain combines TRBV7-3 with TRBJ2-1; 7 bases fit TRBD2. CDR3 length: 15 residues. The V gene's germline CDR1 is SGHTA and CDR2 FQGTGA. Losses at the gene ends were 1 base for V and 6 bases for J; bases not matched to a gene: 6. The CDR3 spells CASSLSGGGLNEQFF. DNA of the CDR3: TGTGCCAGCAGCTTAAGCGGGGGAGGACTCAATGAGCAGTTCTTC.

The chain combines TRBV6-2 or TRBV6-3 with TRBJ2-5, with D possibly TRBD2 on 6 matching bases. V was trimmed by 4 bases and J by 2 bases, leaving 11 bases between them. The CDR3 extends over 14 amino acids. Per germline, CDR1 MNHEY and CDR2 SVGEGT. CDR3 loop: CASSSFREQETQYF. CDR3 DNA sequence: TGTGCCAGCAGTTCATTCCGGGAGCAAGAGACCCAGTACTTC.